The subject of this entry is one TCR beta chain. The antigen remains undetermined. The study ran its PCR with 60 Vbeta and 13 Jbeta primers. Using immunoSEQ multiplex PCR, the repertoire was profiled, and TCRdb retains in-frame clones only, with some absent. Of 85,000 to 120,000 clones listed, about two thirds were seen once; the top ten hold roughly 3%. This sample stems from a study of cytomegalovirus exposure and HLA in healthy donors. The CDR3 has 17 amino acids. Germline V lookup: CDR1 LNHDA, CDR2 SQIVND (reference sequence). V was cut by 4 bases and J by 6 bases, with 24 bases left in between. Findings and caveats of the study: In a later analysis, several top co-occurrence clusters appeared linked to parvovirus B19, influenza, CMV and Epstein-Barr virus.

The sequenced material came from PBMCs. The gene calls are TRBV19 and TRBJ1-2, with TRBD1 as a possible D gene (5 bases). The receptor was derived from a female donor in good health and CMV-seronegative. CDR3 amino acids: CASSRGFRGDPRHGYTF. DNA of the CDR3: TGTGCCAGTAGTAGGGGCTTCCGCGGGGACCCAAGGCATGGCTACACCTTC.